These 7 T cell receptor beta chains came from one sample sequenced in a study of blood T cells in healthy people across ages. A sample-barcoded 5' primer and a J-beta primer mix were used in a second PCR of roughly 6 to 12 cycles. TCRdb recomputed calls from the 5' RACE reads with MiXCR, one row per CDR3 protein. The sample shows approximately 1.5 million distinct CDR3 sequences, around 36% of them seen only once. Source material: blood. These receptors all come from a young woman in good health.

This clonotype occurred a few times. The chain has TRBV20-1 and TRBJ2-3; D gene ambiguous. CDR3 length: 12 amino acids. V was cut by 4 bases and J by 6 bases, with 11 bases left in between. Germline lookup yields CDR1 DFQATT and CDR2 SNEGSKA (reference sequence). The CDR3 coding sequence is TGCAGTGCTATTCAGATATGGGATACGCAGTATTTT. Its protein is CSAIQIWDTQYF.

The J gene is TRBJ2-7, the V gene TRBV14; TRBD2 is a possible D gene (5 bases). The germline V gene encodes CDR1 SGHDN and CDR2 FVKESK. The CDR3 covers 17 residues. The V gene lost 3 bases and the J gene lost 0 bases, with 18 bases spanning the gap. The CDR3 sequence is CASSHRRGGRSSYEQYF. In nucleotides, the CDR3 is TGTGCCAGCAGCCATCGCCGGGGTGGCAGAAGCTCCTACGAGCAGTACTTC.

The CDR3 spells CARQGKGEKLFF. CDR3 nucleotides: TGTGCCAGACAGGGGAAGGGTGAAAAACTGTTTTTT. This chain uses TRBV28 with TRBJ1-4; 7 nucleotides agree with TRBD1. There are 12 residues in the CDR3. CDR1 and CDR2 (germline): MDHEN, SYDVKM. The ends lost 9 bases at V and 7 bases at J; junction bases unmatched: 5.

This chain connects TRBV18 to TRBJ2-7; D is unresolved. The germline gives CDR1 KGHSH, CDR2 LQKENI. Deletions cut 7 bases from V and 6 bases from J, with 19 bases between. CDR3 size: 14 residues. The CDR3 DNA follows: TGTGCCAGCTTCCCTTCGGGTTTAATTCGCGAGCAGTACTTC. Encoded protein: CASFPSGLIREQYF.

The CDR3 nucleotides are TGTGCCAGCAGTGTTGGGTGGGGCAGCCATGAGCAGTTCTTC. Translating gives CASSVGWGSHEQFF. This chain joins TRBV28 and TRBJ2-1; possibly TRBD1 for D (5 bases). The CDR3 covers 14 residues. Germline values: CDR1 MDHEN, CDR2 SYDVKM. V was pared by 5 bases and J by 8 bases, with 16 bases between.

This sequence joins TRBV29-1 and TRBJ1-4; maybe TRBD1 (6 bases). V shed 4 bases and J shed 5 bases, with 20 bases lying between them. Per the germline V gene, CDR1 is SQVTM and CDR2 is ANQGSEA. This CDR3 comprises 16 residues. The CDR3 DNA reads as TGCAGCGTTGTAGGCAGTGTGACAGGAGAAAATGAAAAACTGTTTTTT. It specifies CSVVGSVTGENEKLFF.

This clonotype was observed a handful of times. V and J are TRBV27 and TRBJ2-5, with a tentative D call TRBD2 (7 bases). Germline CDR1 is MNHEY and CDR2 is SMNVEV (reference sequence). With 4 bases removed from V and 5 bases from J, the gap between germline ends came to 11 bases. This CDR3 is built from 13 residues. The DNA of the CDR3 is TGTGCCAGCAGTTCCGGGGGGCTGGAGACCCAGTACTTC. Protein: CASSSGGLETQYF.